The 26 T cell receptor beta chains in this list originate from one sample, sequenced in a study of cytomegalovirus exposure and HLA in healthy donors. The study ran its PCR with 60 Vbeta and 13 Jbeta primers. Generated by immunoSEQ multiplex PCR, the TCRdb table keeps only in-frame clones and is missing some. The sample records 150,000 to 200,000 clones, around 76% being singletons. Sequencing was done on a sample of PBMCs. The receptors originated from a woman younger than 45 in good health and CMV-seropositive.

This clone appeared once. The junction differs from germline at one of its ends, possibly a read error. This chain links TRBV28 with TRBJ1-2; the D gene is possibly TRBD1 (6 bases). From germline, CDR1 is MDHEN and CDR2 SYDVKM. The CDR3 spans 14 residues. The CDR3 reads CAGSFTGFQDGYTF. CDR3 DNA: TGTGCCGGCAGTTTTACAGGGTTTCAGGATGGCTACACCTTC.

The J gene is TRBJ1-6, the V gene TRBV6-6; TRBD1 matches 10 bases. The CDR3 is 14 residues long. V lost 5 bases, J lost 9 bases, and 4 bases stayed unmatched. Germline V gives CDR1 MNHNY, CDR2 SVGAGI (reference sequence). The CDR3 sequence is CASSPTGGGSPLHF. In DNA, the CDR3 is TGTGCCAGCAGTCCGACAGGGGGCGGTTCACCCCTCCACTTT.

The chain employs TRBV7-9 and TRBJ2-3; D is perhaps TRBD2 (6 bases). CDR1 is SEHNR, CDR2 FQNEAQ, per germline (reference sequence). V lost 6 bases to trimming and J lost 0 bases, with 13 bases between them. The CDR3 runs 15 residues. CDR3 bases: TGTGCCAGCAGGCCAGCAGGGACTAGCACAGATACGCAGTATTTT. Protein: CASRPAGTSTDTQYF.

V usage is TRBV5-4 and J usage is TRBJ2-5; a possible D gene is TRBD1 (5 bases). The DNA end is more similar to TRBJ2-7, so the J call may be wrong. This CDR3 contains 15 residues. Germline V gene lookup returns CDR1 SGHNT and CDR2 YYREEE (reference sequence). The CDR3 loop is CASSLRGGLSYEQYF. In DNA, the CDR3 is TGTGCCAGCAGCTTGAGGGGCGGCCTCTCCTACGAGCAGTACTTC.

This rearrangement joins TRBV30 to TRBJ1-5; TRBD1 matches at 7 bases. Trimming at V came to 1 base and at J to 2 bases, leaving 2 bases not matched to a gene. There are 14 residues in the CDR3. Germline V lookup: CDR1 GTSNPN, CDR2 SVGIG (reference sequence). For the CDR3, the DNA is TGTGCCTGGAGTGACGGACAGGGCAATCAGCCCCAGCATTTT. Translated, it gives CAWSDGQGNQPQHF.

The chain employs TRBV5-6 and TRBJ1-6; D gene uncertain. Per the germline V gene, CDR1 is SGHDT and CDR2 is YYEEEE. V shed 5 bases and J shed 12 bases, with 18 bases lying between them. This CDR3 has 14 residues. CDR3 DNA sequence: TGTGCCAGCAGTGTATGGCCCGGGGTGAGACCCCTCCACTTT. Amino acid sequence: CASSVWPGVRPLHF.

The CDR3: CSAGDRVDTEAFF. The CDR3 region has the DNA TGCAGCGCCGGGGACAGGGTCGACACTGAAGCTTTCTTT. The chain has TRBV29-1 and TRBJ1-1, with 9 bases lining up with TRBD1. The CDR3 spans 13 residues. The V gene's germline CDR1 is SQVTM and CDR2 ANQGSEA. The V segment lost 7 bases and the J segment 3 bases; nucleotides outside the gene matches: 6.

The chain is built from TRBV7-2 and TRBJ1-2, with D unclear. The germline gives CDR1 SGHTA, CDR2 FQGNSA. V was cut by 8 bases and J by 7 bases, with 14 bases left in between. The CDR3 length is 12 residues. As DNA, the CDR3 is TGTGCCAGCGCGTCTTCGGGAATTGGCTACACCTTC. It translates to CASASSGIGYTF. Together with reference TRBV7-2 and TRBJ1-2, the CDR3 gives the full variable domain: GAGVSQSPSNKVTEKGKDVELRCDPISGHTALYWYRQSLGQGLEFLIYFQGNSAPDKSGLPSDRFSAERTGGSVSTLTIQRTQQEDSAVYLCASASSGIGYTFGSGTRLTVV.

The rearrangement uses TRBV7-2 and TRBJ1-5; D is perhaps TRBD1 (5 bases). V lost 1 base and J lost 3, with 10 bases in between. Germline V gene sequence: CDR1 SGHTA, CDR2 FQGNSA. This CDR3 region has 15 residues. CDR3 loop: CASSLDAGPNQPQHF. The CDR3 DNA reads as TGTGCCAGCAGCTTAGACGCGGGACCCAATCAGCCCCAGCATTTT.

This clone was found once. The chain joins TRBV19 to TRBJ1-2; D call uncertain. Germline CDR1 LNHDA, CDR2 SQIVND (reference sequence). The CDR3 runs 15 residues. Between the trimmed V and J ends, which lost 3 bases and 7 bases, there was a span of 18 bases. DNA for the CDR3: TGTGCCAGTAGTATCGGAGAGGGCTTCCTCCGTGGCTACACCTTC. It is translated as CASSIGEGFLRGYTF.

The chain combines TRBV9 with TRBJ2-1, with a weak D call TRBD2 (6 bases). V dropped 0 bases and J dropped 7 bases, with 23 bases sitting between them. The CDR3 contains 18 residues. The V gene's germline CDR1 is SGDLS and CDR2 YYNGEE. The CDR3 loop reads CASSVDLGRTAGGNEQFF. CDR3 DNA sequence: TGTGCCAGCAGCGTAGATTTGGGGAGGACGGCTGGGGGGAATGAGCAGTTCTTC.

The V call is TRBV9, the J call TRBJ2-2; D is uncertain. This CDR3 is 16 amino acids long. V gave up 0 bases and J gave up 1 base, with 10 bases separating them. Germline V lookup: CDR1 SGDLS, CDR2 YYNGEE. The CDR3 sequence: CASSVDLVGNTGELFF. Here the CDR3 DNA reads TGTGCCAGCAGCGTAGATTTGGTCGGGAACACCGGGGAGCTGTTTTTT.

This sequence joins TRBV29-1 and TRBJ2-2; 9 bases align to TRBD2. Germline values: CDR1 SQVTM, CDR2 ANQGSEA. The CDR3 loop spans 14 amino acids. V dropped 4 bases and J dropped 4; count of bases not matched to a gene: 4. Written as DNA, the CDR3 is TGCAGCGTTGGGGCGGGAGGGACCACCGGGGAGCTGTTTTTT. Encoded protein: CSVGAGGTTGELFF.

This clone was seen only a few times. The rearrangement joins TRBV10-3 to TRBJ2-7; perhaps TRBD1 as D (6 bases). In germline, CDR1 is ENHRY, CDR2 SYGVKD. V was pared by 0 bases and J by 3 bases, with 6 bases between. The CDR3 has 13 amino acids. CDR3 loop: CAISESTGYEQYF. The CDR3 DNA follows: TGTGCCATCAGTGAGTCGACAGGCTACGAGCAGTACTTC.

This rearrangement joins TRBV7-6 to TRBJ2-7; maybe TRBD2 (5 bases). Germline V lookup: CDR1 SGHVS, CDR2 FNYEAQ. The CDR3 extends over 13 amino acids. V lost 5 bases and J lost 3, with 11 bases in between. Here the CDR3 reads CASSPGLDYEQYF. Here the CDR3 DNA reads TGTGCCAGCAGCCCAGGACTGGACTACGAGCAGTACTTC.

This clone appeared once. The chain carries TRBV5-4 and TRBJ2-2, with 9 bases that match TRBD2. The V gene end was trimmed by 1 base and the J gene end by 6 bases; junction bases not matched to a gene: 4. This CDR3 has 15 residues. Germline CDR1 and CDR2: SGHNT and YYREEE (reference sequence). CDR3 residues: CASSLLRGGSGELFF. The CDR3 coding sequence is TGTGCCAGCAGCTTGTTGCGGGGGGGCTCCGGGGAGCTGTTTTTT.

V gene TRBV5-1 combines with J gene TRBJ2-3, with D hard to call. This CDR3 is built from 12 residues. V lost 4 bases and J 0 bases, leaving 3 bases between the germline ends. Germline values: CDR1 SGHRS, CDR2 YFSETQ. Here the CDR3 reads CASSRSTDTQYF. The CDR3 DNA reads as TGCGCCAGCAGCCGGAGCACAGATACGCAGTATTTT.

The chain carries TRBV7-9 and TRBJ2-1, with 9 bases aligning to TRBD2. The V gene end was trimmed by 5 bases and the J gene end by 7 bases; junction bases not matched to a gene: 9. The germline V gene has CDR1 SEHNR and CDR2 FQNEAQ (reference sequence). The CDR3 spans 15 residues. This chain's CDR3 is CASSPSGGQGNEQFF. As DNA, the CDR3 is TGTGCCAGCAGCCCAAGCGGGGGGCAAGGGAATGAGCAGTTCTTC. Full variable domain (outside the CDR3, taken from reference TRBV7-9 and TRBJ2-1): DTGVSQNPRHKITKRGQNVTFRCDPISEHNRLYWYRQTLGQGPEFLTYFQNEAQLEKSRLLSDRFSAERPKGSFSTLEIQRTEQGDSAMYLCASSPSGGQGNEQFFGPGTRLTVL.

V usage is TRBV27 and J usage is TRBJ2-1; D not resolved. V lost 5 bases, J lost 6 bases, and 17 bases lay in between. The CDR3 extends over 15 amino acids. Germline-derived CDR1 and CDR2 are MNHEY and SMNVEV (reference sequence). The CDR3 coding sequence is TGTGCCAGCAGTCGTAATTGGCTACTACGCAATGAGCAGTTCTTC. It yields the protein CASSRNWLLRNEQFF.

The rearrangement links TRBV5-1 to TRBJ1-2; 8 bases match TRBD1. J gave up 3 bases and V 0 bases, and 1 base lay outside the gene matches. This CDR3 spans 14 amino acids. Germline-derived CDR1 and CDR2 are SGHRS and YFSETQ. The CDR3 loop reads CASSLGGQDYGYTF. The CDR3, as DNA: TGCGCCAGCAGCTTGGGGGGACAGGACTATGGCTACACCTTC.

This clone appeared a few times. This chain links TRBV6-6 with TRBJ1-2; TRBD1 is a possible D gene (6 bases). Germline-derived CDR1 and CDR2 are MNHNY and SVGAGI (reference sequence). The CDR3 sequence is 14 residues long. The V gene lost 5 bases and the J gene lost 2 bases, with 12 bases spanning the gap. The CDR3 here is CASSGRTVNYGYTF. Here the CDR3 DNA reads TGTGCCAGCAGTGGCCGGACAGTCAACTATGGCTACACCTTC.

The V and J genes are TRBV28 and TRBJ1-2; a possible D gene is TRBD1 (6 bases). In germline, CDR1 is MDHEN, CDR2 SYDVKM. V was clipped by 10 bases and J by 5 bases, with 17 bases between them. CDR3 length: 13 residues. CDR3 sequence: CATEESTGYGYTF. In nucleotides, the CDR3 is TGTGCCACCGAGGAAAGTACAGGGTATGGCTACACCTTC.

The chain joins TRBV19 to TRBJ1-3, with no clear D. The CDR3 spans 14 residues. With 1 base removed from V and 1 base from J, the gap between germline ends came to 5 bases. Germline V CDR1 and CDR2: LNHDA, SQIVND (reference sequence). The CDR3 region has the DNA TGTGCCAGTAGTATAGGAGTTTCTGGAAACACCATATATTTT. It is translated as CASSIGVSGNTIYF.

The J gene is TRBJ1-5, the V gene TRBV28, with 8 bases matching TRBD1. Trimming at V came to 2 bases and at J to 7 bases, leaving 7 bases not matched to a gene. There are 15 residues in the CDR3. Germline V gene data show CDR1 as MDHEN and CDR2 as SYDVKM. DNA of the CDR3: TGTGCCAGCAGTTTACTGGACAGGGAAGTGCAGCCCCAGCATTTT. Residues: CASSLLDREVQPQHF.

The chain uses TRBV27 and TRBJ1-6; 7 bases align to TRBD1. Germline V CDR1 and CDR2: MNHEY, SMNVEV (reference sequence). The length of the CDR3 is 16 residues. Trimming at V came to 4 bases and at J to 6 bases, leaving 9 bases not matched to a gene. The CDR3 is CASSSPLRDSNSPLHF. The CDR3 DNA follows: TGTGCCAGCAGTTCTCCTTTGAGGGACAGTAATTCACCCCTCCACTTT.

The V call is TRBV5-4, the J call TRBJ1-1; D may be TRBD1 (5 bases). Trimming pared 2 bases from V and 0 bases from J, leaving 11 bases between. The CDR3 is 15 residues long. Germline V gives CDR1 SGHNT, CDR2 YYREEE (reference sequence). Written as DNA, the CDR3 is TGTGCCAGCAGCTTCGGGGGAGGGGTGAACACTGAAGCTTTCTTT. It yields the protein CASSFGGGVNTEAFF. The full variable domain, with the rest looked up from reference TRBV5-4 and TRBJ1-1, is ETGVTQSPTHLIKTRGQQVTLRCSSQSGHNTVSWYQQALGQGPQFIFQYYREEENGRGNFPPRFSGLQFPNYSSELNVNALELDDSALYLCASSFGGGVNTEAFFGQGTRLTVV.